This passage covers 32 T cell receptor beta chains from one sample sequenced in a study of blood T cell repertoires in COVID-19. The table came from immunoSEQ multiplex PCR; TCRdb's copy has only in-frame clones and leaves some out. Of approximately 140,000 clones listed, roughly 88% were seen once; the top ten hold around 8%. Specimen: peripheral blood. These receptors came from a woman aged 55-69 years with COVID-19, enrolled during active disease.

The CDR3 here is CASEGGATNEKLFF. CDR3 coding DNA: TGTGCCAGCGAAGGGGGCGCAACTAATGAAAAACTGTTTTTT. This rearrangement joins TRBV6-5 to TRBJ1-4, with TRBD1 matching over 7 bases. V lost 8 bases and J lost 0; bases outside the gene matches: 3. The CDR3 contains 14 residues. Germline CDR1 reads MNHEY; CDR2 reads SVGAGI.

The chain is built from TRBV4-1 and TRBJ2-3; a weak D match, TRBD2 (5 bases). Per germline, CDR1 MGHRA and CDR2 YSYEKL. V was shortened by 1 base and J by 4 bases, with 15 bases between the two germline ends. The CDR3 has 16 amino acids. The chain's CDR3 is CASSQGTPRAADTQYF. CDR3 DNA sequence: TGCGCCAGCAGCCAAGGGACTCCCCGGGCGGCAGATACGCAGTATTTT.

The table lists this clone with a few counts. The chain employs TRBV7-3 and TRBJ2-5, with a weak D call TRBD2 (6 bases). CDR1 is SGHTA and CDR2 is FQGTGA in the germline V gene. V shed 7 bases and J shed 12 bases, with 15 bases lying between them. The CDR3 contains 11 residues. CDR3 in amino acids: CASTTRHAEYF. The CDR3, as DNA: TGTGCCAGCACGACTAGGCACGCAGAGTACTTC.

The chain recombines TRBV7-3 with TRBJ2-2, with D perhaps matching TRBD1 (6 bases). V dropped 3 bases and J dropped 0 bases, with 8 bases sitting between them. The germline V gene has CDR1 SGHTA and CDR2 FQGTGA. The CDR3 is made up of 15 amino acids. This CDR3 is CASSLNRANTGELFF. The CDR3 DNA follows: TGTGCCAGCAGCTTGAACAGGGCGAACACCGGGGAGCTGTTTTTT.

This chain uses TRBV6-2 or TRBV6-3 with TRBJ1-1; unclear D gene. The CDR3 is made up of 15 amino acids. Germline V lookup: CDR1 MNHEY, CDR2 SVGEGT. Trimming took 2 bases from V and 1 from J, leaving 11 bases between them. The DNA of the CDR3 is TGTGCCAGCAGTTACGAGAACTACCGGAACACTGAAGCTTTCTTT. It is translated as CASSYENYRNTEAFF.

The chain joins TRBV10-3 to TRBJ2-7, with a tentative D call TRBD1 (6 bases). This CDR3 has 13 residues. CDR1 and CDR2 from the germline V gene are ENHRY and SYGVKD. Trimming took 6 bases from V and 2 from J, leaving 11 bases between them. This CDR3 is CAISSGHPYEQYF. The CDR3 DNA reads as TGTGCCATCAGCTCGGGACACCCCTACGAGCAGTACTTC.

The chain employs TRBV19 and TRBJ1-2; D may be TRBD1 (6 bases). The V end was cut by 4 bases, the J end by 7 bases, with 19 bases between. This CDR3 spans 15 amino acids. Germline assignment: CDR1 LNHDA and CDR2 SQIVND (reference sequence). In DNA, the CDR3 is TGTGCCAGTAGTAGCGATGCCACGCGGACAGTTGGCTACACCTTC. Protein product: CASSSDATRTVGYTF.

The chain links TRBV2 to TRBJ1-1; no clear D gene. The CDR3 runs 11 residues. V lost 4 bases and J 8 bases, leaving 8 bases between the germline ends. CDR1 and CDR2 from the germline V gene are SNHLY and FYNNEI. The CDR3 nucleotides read TGTGCCAGCAGTGTTGGGCAGGAAGCTTTCTTT. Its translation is CASSVGQEAFF.

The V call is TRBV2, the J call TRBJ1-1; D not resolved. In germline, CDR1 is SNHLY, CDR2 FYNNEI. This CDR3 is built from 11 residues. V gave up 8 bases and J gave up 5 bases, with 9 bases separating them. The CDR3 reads CASGRETEAFF. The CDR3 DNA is TGTGCCAGCGGCCGGGAGACTGAAGCTTTCTTT.

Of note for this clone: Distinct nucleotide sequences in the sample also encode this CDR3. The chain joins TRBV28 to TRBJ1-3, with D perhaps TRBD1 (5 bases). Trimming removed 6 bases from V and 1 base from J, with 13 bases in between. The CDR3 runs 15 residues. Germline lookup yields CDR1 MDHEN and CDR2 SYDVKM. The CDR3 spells CASSLPQGSGNTIYF. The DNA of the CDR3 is TGTGCCAGCAGCCTCCCTCAGGGTTCTGGAAACACCATATATTTT.

The CDR3 DNA follows: TGTGCCAGCGCGGGGGGCGGCTCCTACAATGAGCAGTTCTTC. Its protein is CASAGGGSYNEQFF. This chain connects TRBV7-2 to TRBJ2-1, with 8 bases identical to TRBD2. Losses at the gene ends were 8 bases for V and 0 bases for J; bases not matched to a gene: 3. The V gene's germline CDR1 is SGHTA and CDR2 FQGNSA. The CDR3 totals 14 residues.

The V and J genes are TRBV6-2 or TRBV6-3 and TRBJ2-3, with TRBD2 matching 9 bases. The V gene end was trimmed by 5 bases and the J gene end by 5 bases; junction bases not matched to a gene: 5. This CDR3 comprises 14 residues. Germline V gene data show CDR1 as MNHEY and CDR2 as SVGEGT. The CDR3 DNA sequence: TGTGCCAGCAGTCGAGCGGGGGGCCAAGATACGCAGTATTTT. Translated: CASSRAGGQDTQYF.

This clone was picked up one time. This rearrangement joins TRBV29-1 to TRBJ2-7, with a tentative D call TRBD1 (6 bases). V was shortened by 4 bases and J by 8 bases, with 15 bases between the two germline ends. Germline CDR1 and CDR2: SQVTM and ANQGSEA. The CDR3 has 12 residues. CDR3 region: CSVGANREKQYF. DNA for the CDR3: TGCAGCGTTGGCGCCAACAGGGAGAAGCAGTACTTC.

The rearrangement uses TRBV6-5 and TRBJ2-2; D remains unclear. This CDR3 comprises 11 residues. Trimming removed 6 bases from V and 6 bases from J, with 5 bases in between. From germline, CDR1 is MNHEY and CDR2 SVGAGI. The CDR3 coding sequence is TGTGCCAGCAGCCAATCCGGGGAGCTGTTTTTT. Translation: CASSQSGELFF.

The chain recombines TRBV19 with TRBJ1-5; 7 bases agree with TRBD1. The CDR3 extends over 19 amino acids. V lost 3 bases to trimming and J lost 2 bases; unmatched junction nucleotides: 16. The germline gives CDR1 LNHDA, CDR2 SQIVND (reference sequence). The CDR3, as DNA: TGTGCCAGTAGTATTTTTGGGGCCGAGGGGGCCTATGGCAATCAGCCCCAGCATTTT. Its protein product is CASSIFGAEGAYGNQPQHF.

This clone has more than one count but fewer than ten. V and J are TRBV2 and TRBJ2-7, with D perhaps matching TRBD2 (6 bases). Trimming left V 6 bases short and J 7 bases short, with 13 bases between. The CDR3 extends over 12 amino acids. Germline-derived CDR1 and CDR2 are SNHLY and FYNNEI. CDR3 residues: CASRLAVREQYF. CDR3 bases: TGTGCCAGCAGGTTAGCGGTGAGAGAGCAGTACTTC.

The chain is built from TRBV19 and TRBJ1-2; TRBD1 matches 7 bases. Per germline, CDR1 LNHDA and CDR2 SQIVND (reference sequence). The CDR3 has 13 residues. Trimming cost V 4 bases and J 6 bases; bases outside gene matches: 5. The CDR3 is CASSTGQTNGYTF. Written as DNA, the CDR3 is TGTGCCAGTAGTACGGGACAGACCAATGGCTACACCTTC.

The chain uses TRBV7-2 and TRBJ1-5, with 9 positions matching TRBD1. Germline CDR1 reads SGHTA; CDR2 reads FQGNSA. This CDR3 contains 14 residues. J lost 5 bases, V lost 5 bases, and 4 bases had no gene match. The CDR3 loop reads CASSGDRAHQPQHF. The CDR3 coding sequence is TGTGCCAGCAGCGGGGACAGGGCGCATCAGCCCCAGCATTTT.

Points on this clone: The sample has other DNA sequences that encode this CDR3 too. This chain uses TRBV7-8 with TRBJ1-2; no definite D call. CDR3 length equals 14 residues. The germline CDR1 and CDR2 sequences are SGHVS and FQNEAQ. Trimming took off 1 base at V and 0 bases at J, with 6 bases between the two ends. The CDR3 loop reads CASSLGRANYGYTF. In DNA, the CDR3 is TGTGCCAGCAGCTTAGGGAGGGCTAACTATGGCTACACCTTC.

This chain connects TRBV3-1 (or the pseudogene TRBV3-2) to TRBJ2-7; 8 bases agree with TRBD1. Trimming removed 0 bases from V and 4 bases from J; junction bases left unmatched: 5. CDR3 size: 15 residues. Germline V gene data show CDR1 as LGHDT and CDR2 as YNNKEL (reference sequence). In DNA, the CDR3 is TGTGCCAGCAGCCAAGATCAGGGGGCTACTTACGAGCAGTACTTC. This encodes CASSQDQGATYEQYF.

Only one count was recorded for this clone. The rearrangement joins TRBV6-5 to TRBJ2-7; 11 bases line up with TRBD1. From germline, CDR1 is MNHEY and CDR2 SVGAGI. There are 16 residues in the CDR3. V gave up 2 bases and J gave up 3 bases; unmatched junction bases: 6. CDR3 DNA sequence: TGTGCCAGCAGTTACGCTTTCGGGACAGGGGGCTACGAGCAGTACTTC. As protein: CASSYAFGTGGYEQYF.

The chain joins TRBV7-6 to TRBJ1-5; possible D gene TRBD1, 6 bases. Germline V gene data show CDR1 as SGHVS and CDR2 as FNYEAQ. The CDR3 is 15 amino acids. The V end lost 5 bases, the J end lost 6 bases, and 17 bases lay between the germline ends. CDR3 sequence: CASSENTGGVQPQHF. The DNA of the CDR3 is TGTGCCAGCAGCGAAAACACGGGGGGCGTTCAGCCCCAGCATTTT.

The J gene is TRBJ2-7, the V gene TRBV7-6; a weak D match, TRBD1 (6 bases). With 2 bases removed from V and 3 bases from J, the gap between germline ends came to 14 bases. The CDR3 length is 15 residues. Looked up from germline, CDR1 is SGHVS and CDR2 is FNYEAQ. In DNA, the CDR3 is TGTGCCAGCAGCTTAAAGACAGGTCTATTCTACGAGCAGTACTTC. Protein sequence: CASSLKTGLFYEQYF.

CDR3 loop: CASSLTREGEQYF. The DNA of the CDR3 is TGCGCCAGCAGCTTAACCAGGGAAGGGGAGCAGTACTTC. The V call is TRBV5-1, the J call TRBJ2-7; possibly TRBD1 for D (5 bases). CDR3 length: 13 amino acids. Per the germline V gene, CDR1 is SGHRS and CDR2 is YFSETQ. Between the trimmed V and J ends, which lost 2 bases and 7 bases, there was a span of 13 bases.

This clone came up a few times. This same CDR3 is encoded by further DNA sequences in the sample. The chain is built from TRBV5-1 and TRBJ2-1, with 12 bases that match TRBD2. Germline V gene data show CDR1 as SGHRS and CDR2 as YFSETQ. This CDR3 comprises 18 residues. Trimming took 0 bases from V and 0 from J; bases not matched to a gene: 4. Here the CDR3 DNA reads TGCGCCAGCAGCTTGGGGACTAGCGGGAAGAGCTCCTACAATGAGCAGTTCTTC. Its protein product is CASSLGTSGKSSYNEQFF.

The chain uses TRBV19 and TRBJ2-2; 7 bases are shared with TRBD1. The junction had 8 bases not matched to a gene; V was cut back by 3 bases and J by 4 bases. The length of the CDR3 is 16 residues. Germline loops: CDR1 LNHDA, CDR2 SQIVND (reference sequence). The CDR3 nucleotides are TGTGCCAGTAGTATGTTAGGACAGGAGCCCACCGGGGAGCTGTTTTTT. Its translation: CASSMLGQEPTGELFF.

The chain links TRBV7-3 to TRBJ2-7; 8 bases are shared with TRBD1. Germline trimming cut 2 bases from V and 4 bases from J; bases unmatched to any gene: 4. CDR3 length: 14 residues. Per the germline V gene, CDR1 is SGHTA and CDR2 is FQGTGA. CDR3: CASSLGDRSYEQYF. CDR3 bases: TGTGCCAGCAGCTTAGGGGACAGGAGTTACGAGCAGTACTTC.

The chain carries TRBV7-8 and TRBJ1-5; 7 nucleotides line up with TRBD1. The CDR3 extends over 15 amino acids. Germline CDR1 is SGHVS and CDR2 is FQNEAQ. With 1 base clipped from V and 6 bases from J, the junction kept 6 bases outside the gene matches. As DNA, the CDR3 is TGTGCCAGCAGCTTAGAAAAGACAGGGATTCAGCCCCAGCATTTT. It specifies CASSLEKTGIQPQHF.

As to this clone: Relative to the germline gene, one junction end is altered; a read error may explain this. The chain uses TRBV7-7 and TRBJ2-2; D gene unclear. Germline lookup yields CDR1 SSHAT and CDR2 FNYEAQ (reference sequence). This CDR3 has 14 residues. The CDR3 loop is CASSLDKNTGELFF. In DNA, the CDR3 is TGTGCTAGCAGCTTAGACAAGAACACCGGGGAGCTGTTTTTT.

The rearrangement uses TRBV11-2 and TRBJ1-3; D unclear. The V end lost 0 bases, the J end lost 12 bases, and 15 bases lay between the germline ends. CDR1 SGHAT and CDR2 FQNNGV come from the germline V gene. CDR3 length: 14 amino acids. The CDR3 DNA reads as TGTGCCAGCAGCTTAGATGACTACGCTCAGGTCATATATTTT. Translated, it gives CASSLDDYAQVIYF.

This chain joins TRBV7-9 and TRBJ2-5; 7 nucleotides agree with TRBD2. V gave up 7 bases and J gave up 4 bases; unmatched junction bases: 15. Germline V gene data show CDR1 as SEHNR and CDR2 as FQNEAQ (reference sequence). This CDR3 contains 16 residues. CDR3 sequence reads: CASTPGASGARETQYF. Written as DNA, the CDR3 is TGTGCCAGCACCCCCGGGGCTAGCGGTGCAAGAGAGACCCAGTACTTC.

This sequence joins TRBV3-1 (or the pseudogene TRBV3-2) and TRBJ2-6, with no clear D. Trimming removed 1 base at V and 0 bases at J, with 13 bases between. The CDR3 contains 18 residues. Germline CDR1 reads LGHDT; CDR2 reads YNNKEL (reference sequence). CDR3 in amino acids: CASSQVRYSYSGANVLTF. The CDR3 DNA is TGTGCCAGCAGCCAAGTTCGTTACAGTTACTCTGGGGCCAACGTCCTGACTTTC.